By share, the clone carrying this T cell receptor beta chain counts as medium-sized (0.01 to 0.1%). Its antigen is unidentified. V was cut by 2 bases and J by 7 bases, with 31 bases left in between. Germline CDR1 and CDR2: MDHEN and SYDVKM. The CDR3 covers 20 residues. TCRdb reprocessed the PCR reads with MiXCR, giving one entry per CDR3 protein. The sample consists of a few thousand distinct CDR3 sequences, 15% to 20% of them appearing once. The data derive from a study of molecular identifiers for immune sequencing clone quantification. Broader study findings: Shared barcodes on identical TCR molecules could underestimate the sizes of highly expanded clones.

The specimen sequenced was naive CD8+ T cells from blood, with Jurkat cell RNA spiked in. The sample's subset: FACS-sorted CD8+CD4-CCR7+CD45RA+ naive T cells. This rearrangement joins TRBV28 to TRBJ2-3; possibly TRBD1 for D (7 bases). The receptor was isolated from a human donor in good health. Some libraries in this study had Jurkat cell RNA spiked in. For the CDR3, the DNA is TGTGCCAGCAGTTTAGGAGTGAGGGGACAGCCGATAGCGGTGGGACATACGCAGTATTTT. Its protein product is CASSLGVRGQPIAVGHTQYF.